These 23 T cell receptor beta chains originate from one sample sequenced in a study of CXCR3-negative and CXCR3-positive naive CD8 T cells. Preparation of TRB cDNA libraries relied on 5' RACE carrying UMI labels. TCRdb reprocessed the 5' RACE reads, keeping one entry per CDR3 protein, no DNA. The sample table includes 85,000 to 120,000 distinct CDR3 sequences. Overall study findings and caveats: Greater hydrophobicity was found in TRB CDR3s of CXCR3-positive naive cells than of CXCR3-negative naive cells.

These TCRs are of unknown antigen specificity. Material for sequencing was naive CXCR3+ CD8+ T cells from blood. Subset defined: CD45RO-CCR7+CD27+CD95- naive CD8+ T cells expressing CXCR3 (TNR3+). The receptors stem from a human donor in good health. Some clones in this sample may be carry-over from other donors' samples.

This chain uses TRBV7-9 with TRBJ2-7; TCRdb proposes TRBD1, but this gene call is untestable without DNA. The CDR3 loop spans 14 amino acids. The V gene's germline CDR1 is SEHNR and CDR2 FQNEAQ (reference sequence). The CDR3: CASSHRDRVYEQYF.

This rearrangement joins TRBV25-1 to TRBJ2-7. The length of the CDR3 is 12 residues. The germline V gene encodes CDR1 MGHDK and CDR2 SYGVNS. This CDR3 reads CASSEFAYEQYF.

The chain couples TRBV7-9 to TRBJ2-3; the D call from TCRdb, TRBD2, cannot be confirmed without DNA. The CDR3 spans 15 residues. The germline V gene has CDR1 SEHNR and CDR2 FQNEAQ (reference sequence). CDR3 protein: CASSLTSSNTDTQYF.

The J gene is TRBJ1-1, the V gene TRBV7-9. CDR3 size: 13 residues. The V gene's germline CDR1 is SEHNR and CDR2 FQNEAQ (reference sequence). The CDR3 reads CASSLDGQLEAFF.

Here the CDR3 reads CASSQGVGEASTEAFF. V usage is TRBV4-3 and J usage is TRBJ1-1. CDR3 length: 16 amino acids. In germline, CDR1 is LGHNA, CDR2 YSLEER.

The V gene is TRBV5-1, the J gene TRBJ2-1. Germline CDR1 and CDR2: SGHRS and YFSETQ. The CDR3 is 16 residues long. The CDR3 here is CASSLLRRSSYNEQFF.

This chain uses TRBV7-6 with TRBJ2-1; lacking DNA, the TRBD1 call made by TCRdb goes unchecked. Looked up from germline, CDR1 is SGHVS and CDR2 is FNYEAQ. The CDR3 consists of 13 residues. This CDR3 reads CASSEQGANEQFF. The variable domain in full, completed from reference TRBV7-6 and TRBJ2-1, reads GAGVSQSPRYKVTKRGQDVALRCDPISGHVSLYWYRQALGQGPEFLTYFNYEAQQDKSGLPNDRFSAERPEGSISTLTIQRTEQRDSAMYRCASSEQGANEQFFGPGTRLTVL.

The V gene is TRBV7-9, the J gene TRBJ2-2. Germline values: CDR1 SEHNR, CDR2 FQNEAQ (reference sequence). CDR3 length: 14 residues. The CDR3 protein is CASSLPGENGELFF. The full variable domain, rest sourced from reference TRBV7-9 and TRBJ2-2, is DTGVSQNPRHKITKRGQNVTFRCDPISEHNRLYWYRQTLGQGPEFLTYFQNEAQLEKSRLLSDRFSAERPKGSFSTLEIQRTEQGDSAMYLCASSLPGENGELFFGEGSRLTVL.

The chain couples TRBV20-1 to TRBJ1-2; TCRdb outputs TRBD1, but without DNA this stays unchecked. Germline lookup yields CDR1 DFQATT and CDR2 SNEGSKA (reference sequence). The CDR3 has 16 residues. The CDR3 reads CSARGDREFNDYGYTF.

CDR3 sequence reads: CAIQTGEDRAQYF. The V and J genes are TRBV28 and TRBJ2-7; TCRdb gives TRBD1 as the D gene, but with no DNA this cannot be confirmed. The CDR3 spans 13 residues. Germline CDR1 MDHEN, CDR2 SYDVKM.

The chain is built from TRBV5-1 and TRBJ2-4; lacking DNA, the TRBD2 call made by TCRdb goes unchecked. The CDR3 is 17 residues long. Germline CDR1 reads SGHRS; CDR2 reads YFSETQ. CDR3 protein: CASSPPSVGTRENIQYF.

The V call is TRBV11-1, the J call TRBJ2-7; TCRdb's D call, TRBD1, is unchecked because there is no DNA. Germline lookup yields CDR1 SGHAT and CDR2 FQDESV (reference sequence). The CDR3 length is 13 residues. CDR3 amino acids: CASSFGWGDEKYF.

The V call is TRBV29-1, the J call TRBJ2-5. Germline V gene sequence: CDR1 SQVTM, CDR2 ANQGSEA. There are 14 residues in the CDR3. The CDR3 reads CSVEEGNSQETQYF.

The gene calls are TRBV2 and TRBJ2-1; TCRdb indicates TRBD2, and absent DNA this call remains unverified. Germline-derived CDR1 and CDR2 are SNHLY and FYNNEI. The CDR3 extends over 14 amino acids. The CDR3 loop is CASSPGLAGDEQFF.

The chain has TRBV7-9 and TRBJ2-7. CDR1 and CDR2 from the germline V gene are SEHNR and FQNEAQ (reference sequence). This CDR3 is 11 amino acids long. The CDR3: CASGWEYEQYF.

The CDR3 sequence: CASSLAGYSNNEQFF. The chain employs TRBV5-1 and TRBJ2-1. Germline CDR1 reads SGHRS; CDR2 reads YFSETQ. The CDR3 length is 15 residues.

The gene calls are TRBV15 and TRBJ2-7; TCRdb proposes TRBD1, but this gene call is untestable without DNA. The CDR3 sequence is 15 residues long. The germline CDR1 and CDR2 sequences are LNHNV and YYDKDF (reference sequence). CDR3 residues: CATSSPGQESYEQYF.

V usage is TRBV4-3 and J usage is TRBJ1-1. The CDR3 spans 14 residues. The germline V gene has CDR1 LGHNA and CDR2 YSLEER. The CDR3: CASSQDWVNTEAFF.

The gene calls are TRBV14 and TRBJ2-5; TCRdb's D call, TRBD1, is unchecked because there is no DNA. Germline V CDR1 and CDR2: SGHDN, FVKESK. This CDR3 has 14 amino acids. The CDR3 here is CASSQEEGGETQYF.

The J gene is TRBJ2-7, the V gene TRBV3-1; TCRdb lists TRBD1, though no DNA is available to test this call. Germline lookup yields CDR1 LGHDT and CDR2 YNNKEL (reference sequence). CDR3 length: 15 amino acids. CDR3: CASSPGAGVVYEQYF.

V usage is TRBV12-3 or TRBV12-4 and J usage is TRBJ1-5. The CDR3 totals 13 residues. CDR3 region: CASSLAQRQPQHF.

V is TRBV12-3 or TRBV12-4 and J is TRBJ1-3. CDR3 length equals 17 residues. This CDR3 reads CASSLLGGGSLGNTIYF.

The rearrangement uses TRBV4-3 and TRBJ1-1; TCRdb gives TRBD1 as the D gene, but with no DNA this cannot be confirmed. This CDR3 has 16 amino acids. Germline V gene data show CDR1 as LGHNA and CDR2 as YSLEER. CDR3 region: CASSHDRDRGHTEAFF.